These 4 T cell receptor beta chains share one sample of origin, sequenced in a study of cytomegalovirus exposure and HLA in healthy donors. The PCR contained 60 Vbeta and 13 Jbeta primers. Sequencing was performed with immunoSEQ multiplex PCR; in TCRdb, only in-frame clones are kept and a portion is missing. Of 200,000 or so clones listed, over 60% are singletons. Sequenced sample: PBMCs. The receptors were sampled from a man aged 35 to 55 in good health and CMV-seronegative.

The chain has TRBV15 and TRBJ1-3; D is undetermined. V was trimmed by 0 bases and J by 2 bases, leaving 11 bases between them. The germline V gene has CDR1 LNHNV and CDR2 YYDKDF (reference sequence). The CDR3 runs to 16 residues. In DNA form, the CDR3 reads TGTGCCACCAGCAGAGATCTAGGTCGAACTGGAAACACCATATATTTT. Residues: CATSRDLGRTGNTIYF.

The chain recombines TRBV29-1 with TRBJ2-2, with a tentative D call TRBD2 (5 bases). CDR1 SQVTM and CDR2 ANQGSEA come from the germline V gene. The CDR3 runs to 14 residues. V lost 4 bases and J 0 bases, leaving 9 bases between the germline ends. CDR3 residues: CSVVRGANTGELFF. CDR3 DNA: TGCAGCGTTGTTCGGGGTGCGAACACCGGGGAGCTGTTTTTT.

The count of this clone is one. This chain uses TRBV2 with TRBJ1-4; D is perhaps TRBD1 (5 bases). V was clipped by 0 bases and J by 5 bases, with 10 bases between them. The germline V gene has CDR1 SNHLY and CDR2 FYNNEI. The CDR3 is 15 amino acids. The CDR3 loop reads CASSEARGTNEKLFF. The CDR3 DNA reads as TGTGCCAGCAGTGAAGCGCGGGGCACCAATGAAAAACTGTTTTTT.

The J gene is TRBJ1-3, the V gene TRBV18; D remains ambiguous. Trimming cost V 1 base and J 4 bases, with 17 bases left between them. The CDR3 has 17 residues. Germline lookup yields CDR1 KGHSH and CDR2 LQKENI. CDR3 nucleotide sequence: TGTGCCAGCTCACCACAGTCGTGGGCGCAGATCGGAAACACCATATATTTT. Amino acid sequence: CASSPQSWAQIGNTIYF.